What follows describes a single T cell receptor beta chain. Single viable CD3+CD4+CD8-CD45RO+ cells were sorted as the memory CD4+ T cells. CMV serostatus came from serum IgG against pp150, pp28, p38, p52. Total CD4+ T cells were enriched by CD4 positive selection. Germline V gene lookup returns CDR1 MNHNY and CDR2 SVGAGI (reference sequence). With 5 bases clipped from V and 2 bases from J, the junction kept 3 bases outside the gene matches. This CDR3 is built from 14 residues. This specimen comes from a study of memory CD4+ T cells and cytomegalovirus serostatus. Data came from immunoSEQ multiplex PCR; TCRdb stores just in-frame clones and leaves some out. Found here are approximately 47,000 clones, roughly 80% of them singletons; the top ten hold 0.9% to 0.95%.

The V and J genes are TRBV6-6 and TRBJ2-7; 10 nucleotides match TRBD1. The receptor was isolated from an adult in good health and CMV-seronegative. Specimen: memory CD4+ T cells from blood. The CDR3 DNA sequence: TGTGCCAGCAGTGGGACAGGGGTCACCTACGAGCAGTACTTC. As protein: CASSGTGVTYEQYF.